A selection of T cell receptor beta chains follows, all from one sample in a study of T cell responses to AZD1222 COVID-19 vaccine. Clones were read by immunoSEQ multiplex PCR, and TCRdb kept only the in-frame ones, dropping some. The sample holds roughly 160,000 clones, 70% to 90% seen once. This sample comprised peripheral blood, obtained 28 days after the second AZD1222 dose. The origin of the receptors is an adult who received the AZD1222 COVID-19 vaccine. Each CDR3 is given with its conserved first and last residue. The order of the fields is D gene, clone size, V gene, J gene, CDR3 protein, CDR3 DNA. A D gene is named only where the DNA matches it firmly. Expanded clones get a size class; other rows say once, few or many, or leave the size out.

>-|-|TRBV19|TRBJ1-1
CASSPGGLPAAFF
TGTGCCAGTAGTCCCGGAGGACTCCCCGCCGCTTTCTTT
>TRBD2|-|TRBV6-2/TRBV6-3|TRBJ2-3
CASSYYAAGENTQYF
TGTGCCAGCAGTTACTACGCAGCGGGGGAAAATACGCAGTATTTT
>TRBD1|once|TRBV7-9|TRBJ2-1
CASSARKVGTDYNEQFF
TGTGCCAGCAGCGCGCGCAAGGTGGGGACAGATTACAATGAGCAGTTCTTC
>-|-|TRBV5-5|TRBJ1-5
CASSLSAHAWSNQPQHF
TGTGCCAGCAGCTTGTCAGCCCATGCATGGAGCAATCAGCCCCAGCATTTT
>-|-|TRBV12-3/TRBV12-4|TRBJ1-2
CASSLKENYGYTF
TGTGCCAGCAGTTTAAAGGAGAACTATGGCTACACCTTC
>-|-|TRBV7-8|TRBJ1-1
CASTLDRMNTEAFF
TGTGCCAGCACCTTGGACAGAATGAACACTGAAGCTTTCTTT
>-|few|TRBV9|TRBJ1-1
CASSVDSMNTEAFF
TGTGCCAGCAGCGTAGATTCGATGAACACTGAAGCTTTCTTT
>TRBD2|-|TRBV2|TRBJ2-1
CASTPGLAGYNEQFF
TGTGCCAGCACGCCTGGACTAGCGGGTTACAATGAGCAGTTCTTC
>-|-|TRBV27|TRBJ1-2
CASSLLGAGGYTF
TGTGCCAGCAGTTTATTGGGGGCTGGAGGCTACACCTTC
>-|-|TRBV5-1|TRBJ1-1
CASSLAGNTEAFF
TGCGCCAGCAGCTTGGCGGGAAACACTGAAGCTTTCTTT
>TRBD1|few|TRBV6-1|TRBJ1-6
CASSEVRDRVNF
TGTGCCAGCAGTGAAGTCCGGGACAGGGTAAACTTT
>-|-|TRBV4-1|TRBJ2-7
CASSQDRGTALSYEQYF
TGCGCCAGCAGCCAGGACCGTGGGACGGCGCTCTCCTACGAGCAGTACTTC
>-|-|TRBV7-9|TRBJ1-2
CASSATRNYGYTF
TGTGCCAGCAGCGCCACGAGGAACTATGGCTACACCTTC
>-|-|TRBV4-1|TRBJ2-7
CASSQDRGATYEQYF
TGCGCCAGCAGCCAAGACAGGGGCGCGACCTACGAGCAGTACTTC
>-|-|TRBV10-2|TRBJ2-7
CASTRGPEQYF
TGCGCCAGCACCAGGGGACCGGAGCAGTACTTC
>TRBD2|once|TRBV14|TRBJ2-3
CASSQDRASGRRRYF
TGTGCCAGCAGCCAAGATCGGGCTAGCGGGAGGCGAAGGTATTTT
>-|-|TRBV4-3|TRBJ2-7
CASSHSAPGGPYEQYF
TGCGCCAGCAGCCACTCTGCACCCGGCGGTCCCTACGAGCAGTACTTC
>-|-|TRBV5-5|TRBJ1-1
CASSPNARTWGNTEAFF
TGTGCCAGCAGCCCCAACGCCCGAACTTGGGGTAACACTGAAGCTTTCTTT
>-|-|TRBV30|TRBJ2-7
CAWSWRGRQYF
TGTGCCTGGAGCTGGAGGGGTCGGCAGTACTTC
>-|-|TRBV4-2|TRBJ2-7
CASSPGVGAWEQYF
TGTGCCAGCAGCCCCGGTGTGGGGGCGTGGGAGCAGTACTTC
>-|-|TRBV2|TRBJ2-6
CASSEDATGANVLTF
TGTGCCAGCAGTGAAGACGCAACCGGGGCCAACGTCCTGACTTTC
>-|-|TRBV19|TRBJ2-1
CASSLSGIYNEQFF
TGTGCCAGTAGTTTGTCCGGGATCTACAATGAGCAGTTCTTC
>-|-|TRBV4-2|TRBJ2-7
CASSQDAGAKPYEQYF
TGTGCCAGCAGCCAGGACGCCGGGGCTAAACCCTACGAGCAGTACTTC
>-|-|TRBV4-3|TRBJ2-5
CASSHRQEDAAFQETQYF
TGCGCCAGCAGCCACAGACAGGAGGACGCAGCATTCCAAGAGACCCAGTACTTC
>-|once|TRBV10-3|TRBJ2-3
CAISEPTGLNTDTQYF
TGTGCCATCAGTGAACCCACGGGACTTAACACAGATACGCAGTATTTT
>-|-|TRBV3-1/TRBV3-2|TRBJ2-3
CASSPTHRVEGTDTQYF
TGTGCCAGCAGCCCTACTCACAGGGTTGAGGGCACAGATACGCAGTATTTT
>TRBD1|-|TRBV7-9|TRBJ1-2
CASSSTGGAYGYTF
TGTGCCAGCAGCTCGACAGGGGGTGCCTATGGCTACACCTTC
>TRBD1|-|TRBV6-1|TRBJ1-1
CASSEAATGFTEAFF
TGTGCCAGCAGTGAAGCAGCGACAGGGTTCACTGAAGCTTTCTTT
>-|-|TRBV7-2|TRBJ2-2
CASREPGRDRNTGELFF
TGTGCCAGCAGGGAACCGGGGCGGGACAGAAACACCGGGGAGCTGTTTTTT
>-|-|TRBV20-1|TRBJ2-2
CSASGQNTGELFF
TGCAGTGCTAGTGGACAGAACACCGGGGAGCTGTTTTTT
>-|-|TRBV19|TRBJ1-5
CAADSGNQPQHF
TGTGCTGCGGATTCGGGCAATCAGCCCCAGCATTTT
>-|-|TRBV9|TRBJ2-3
CASSTRAGGWDTQYF
TGTGCCAGCAGCACCCGGGCCGGGGGTTGGGATACGCAGTATTTT
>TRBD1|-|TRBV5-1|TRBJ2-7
CASSLEDRHYEQYF
TGCGCCAGCAGCTTGGAGGACAGGCACTACGAGCAGTACTTC
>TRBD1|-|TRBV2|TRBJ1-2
CASSDGQALYYGYTF
TGTGCCAGCAGTGACGGACAGGCCCTCTACTATGGCTACACCTTC
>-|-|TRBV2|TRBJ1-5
CASSESGQISNQPQHF
TGTGCCAGCAGTGAGAGTGGGCAGATTTCAAATCAGCCCCAGCATTTT
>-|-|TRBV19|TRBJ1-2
CASTPGGSLLYGYTF
TGTGCCAGTACCCCGGGGGGCAGTCTCCTCTATGGCTACACCTTC
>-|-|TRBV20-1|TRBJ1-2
CSASTRTNYGYTF
TGCAGTGCTAGTACGCGAACTAACTATGGCTACACCTTC
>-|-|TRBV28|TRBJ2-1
CASRRTGYNEQFF
TGTGCCAGCAGAAGAACGGGGTACAATGAGCAGTTCTTC
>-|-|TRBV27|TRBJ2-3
CASSFGSGADTQYF
TGTGCCAGCAGTTTCGGGTCGGGCGCAGATACGCAGTATTTT
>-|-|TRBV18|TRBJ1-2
CASSPVGTHYGYTF
TGTGCCAGCTCACCCGTCGGGACCCATTATGGCTACACCTTC
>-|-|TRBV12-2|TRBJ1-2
CASRSGTGRGYTF
TGTGCAAGTCGCTCCGGGACAGGGAGGGGCTACACCTTC
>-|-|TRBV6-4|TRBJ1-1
CAIRSPKAFF
TGTGCCATCAGGTCCCCAAAAGCTTTCTTT
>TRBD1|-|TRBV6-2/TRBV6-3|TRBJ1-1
CASSDLRGREAFF
TGTGCCAGCAGCGACCTCAGGGGGAGAGAAGCTTTCTTT
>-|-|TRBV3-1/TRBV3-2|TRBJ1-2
CASSQGGIYGYTF
TGTGCCAGCAGCCAAGGGGGGATCTATGGCTACACCTTC
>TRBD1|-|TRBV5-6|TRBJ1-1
CASSVLTGMNTEAFF
TGTGCCAGCAGCGTACTGACAGGGATGAACACTGAAGCTTTCTTT
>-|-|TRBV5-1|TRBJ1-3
CASSLGGALSGNTIYF
TGCGCCAGCAGCCTTGGGGGGGCCCTCTCTGGAAACACCATATATTTT
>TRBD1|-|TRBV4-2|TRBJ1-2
CASSPTDRGAYGYTF
TGTGCCAGCAGCCCCACGGACAGGGGCGCATATGGCTACACCTTC
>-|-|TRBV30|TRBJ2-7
CAWRTGNTYEQYF
TGTGCCTGGAGGACTGGGAATACCTACGAGCAGTACTTC
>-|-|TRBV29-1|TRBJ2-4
CSVGGVSGSDIQYF
TGCAGCGTTGGGGGGGTTAGTGGATCGGACATTCAGTACTTC
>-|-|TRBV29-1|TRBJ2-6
CSVEGRGASGANVLTF
TGCAGCGTTGAGGGGAGGGGGGCCTCCGGGGCCAACGTCCTGACTTTC
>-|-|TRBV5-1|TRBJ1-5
CASSLAPRGSNQPQHF
TGCGCCAGCAGCTTGGCCCCCCGAGGTAGCAATCAGCCCCAGCATTTT
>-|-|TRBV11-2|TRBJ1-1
CASSANRALNTEAFF
TGTGCCAGCAGCGCCAACAGGGCTCTGAACACTGAAGCTTTCTTT
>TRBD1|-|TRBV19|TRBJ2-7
CASSTSGQVAYEQYF
TGTGCCAGTAGTACATCGGGACAGGTTGCCTACGAGCAGTACTTC
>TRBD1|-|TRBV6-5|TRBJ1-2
CASSWTGANYGYTF
TGTGCCAGCAGCTGGACAGGGGCTAACTATGGCTACACCTTC
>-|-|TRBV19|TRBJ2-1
CASSDGGAYSYNEQFF
TGTGCCAGTAGCGACGGAGGGGCATACTCCTACAATGAGCAGTTCTTC
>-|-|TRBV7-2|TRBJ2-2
CASSSLANTGELFF
TGTGCCAGCAGCTCCCTCGCGAACACCGGGGAGCTGTTTTTT
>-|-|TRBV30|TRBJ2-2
CAWRRGNTGELFF
TGTGCCTGGAGACGGGGGAACACCGGGGAGCTGTTTTTT
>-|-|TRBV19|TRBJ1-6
CASSTWTANNSPLHF
TGTGCCAGTAGTACTTGGACAGCTAATAATTCACCCCTCCACTTT
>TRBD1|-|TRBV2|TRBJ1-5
CASSPTGGSNQPQHF
TGTGCCAGCAGTCCAACAGGGGGAAGCAATCAGCCCCAGCATTTT
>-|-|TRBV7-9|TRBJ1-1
CASSLGPRGLSTEAFF
TGTGCCAGCAGCTTAGGTCCCCGGGGGCTGAGCACTGAAGCTTTCTTT